This TCR beta chain came from a study of blood T cells in healthy people across ages. Study-wide points: Greater diversity and more naive CD4+ cells were seen in long-lived donors than in aged donors.

A sample-barcoded 5' primer and a J-beta primer mix were used in a second PCR of roughly 6 to 11 cycles. Each CDR3 protein gets one entry after TCRdb re-called the 5' RACE reads with MiXCR. The sample holds more than 500,000 distinct CDR3 sequences, 27% seen once. As regards this clonotype: Its antigen is currently unknown.

The CDR3 has 15 amino acids. V was shortened by 6 bases and J by 1 base, with 14 bases between the two germline ends. CDR1 MNHEY and CDR2 SVGEGT come from the germline V gene. V is TRBV6-2 or TRBV6-3 and J is TRBJ2-3; D is undetermined. Sequencing was done on a sample of blood. The sequence derives from a woman aged 70-85 years in good health. The CDR3 sequence: CASRPSRIRTDTQYF. For the CDR3, the DNA is TGTGCCAGCAGGCCTTCTAGAATCCGCACAGATACGCAGTATTTT.